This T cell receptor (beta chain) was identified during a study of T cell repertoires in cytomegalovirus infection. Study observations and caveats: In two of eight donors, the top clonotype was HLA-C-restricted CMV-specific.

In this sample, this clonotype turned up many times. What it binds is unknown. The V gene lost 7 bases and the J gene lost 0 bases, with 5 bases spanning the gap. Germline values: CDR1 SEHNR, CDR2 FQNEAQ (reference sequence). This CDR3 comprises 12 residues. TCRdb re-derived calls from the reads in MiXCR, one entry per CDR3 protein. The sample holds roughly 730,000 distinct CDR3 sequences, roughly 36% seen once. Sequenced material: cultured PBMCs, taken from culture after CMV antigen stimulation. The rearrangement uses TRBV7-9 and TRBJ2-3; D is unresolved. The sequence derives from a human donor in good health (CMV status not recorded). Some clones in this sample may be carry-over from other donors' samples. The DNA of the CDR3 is TGTGCCAGCAAAGGGAGCACAGATACGCAGTATTTT. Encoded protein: CASKGSTDTQYF.